The 31 T cell receptor beta chains reported below all come from one sample, sequenced in a study of shared clonotypes between healthy human individuals. Sequencing used immunoSEQ multiplex PCR; TCRdb keeps in-frame clones, though not all of them. This table holds almost 750,000 clones, over 55% found once. Sequencing was done on a sample of memory CD4+ T cells sorted from blood. As to subset: CD45RA-negative fraction. Source of these receptors: a woman in her 30s in good health.

The chain employs TRBV2 and TRBJ1-2; 9 bases match TRBD1. CDR1 is SNHLY, CDR2 FYNNEI, per germline. This CDR3 has 13 residues. Germline trimming cut 6 bases from V and 2 bases from J; bases unmatched to any gene: 1. The CDR3: CASSGQGNYGYTF. The CDR3 DNA sequence: TGTGCCAGCAGCGGACAGGGGAACTATGGCTACACCTTC.

With respect to this clone: Other DNA variants within this sample encode the same CDR3. The chain combines TRBV19 with TRBJ2-7; 13 bases agree with TRBD2. Losses at the gene ends were 4 bases for V and 4 bases for J; bases not matched to a gene: 7. The length of the CDR3 is 16 residues. The germline CDR1 and CDR2 sequences are LNHDA and SQIVND (reference sequence). In DNA form, the CDR3 reads TGTGCCAGTAGTACTACTAGCGGGAGGGCCAGTTACGAGCAGTACTTC. This codes for CASSTTSGRASYEQYF. Combining the CDR3 with reference TRBV19 and TRBJ2-7 gives the whole variable domain DGGITQSPKYLFRKEGQNVTLSCEQNLNHDAMYWYRQDPGQGLRLIYYSQIVNDFQKGDIAEGYSVSREKKESFPLTVTSAQKNPTAFYLCASSTTSGRASYEQYFGPGTRLTVT.

The sample holds a few counts of this clone. The rearrangement links TRBV28 to TRBJ2-7; D assignment may be TRBD1 or TRBD2 (5 bases each). V was cut by 2 bases and J by 6 bases, with 11 bases left in between. CDR1 and CDR2 from the germline V gene are MDHEN and SYDVKM. This CDR3 has 13 amino acids. The CDR3 DNA sequence: TGTGCCAGCAGTTTAATAGGGACGGGCGAGCAGTACTTC. This encodes CASSLIGTGEQYF.

The chain is built from TRBV28 and TRBJ2-3; tentative D call: TRBD1 (5 bases). CDR1 is MDHEN, CDR2 SYDVKM, per germline. The CDR3 contains 16 residues. V was shortened by 1 base and J by 1 base, with 12 bases between the two germline ends. CDR3 sequence (DNA): TGTGCCAGCAGTTTATATCAGGGCCGGGGCACAGATACGCAGTATTTT. This translates into CASSLYQGRGTDTQYF.

The chain couples TRBV27 to TRBJ2-7, with TRBD1 identical over 7 bases. Germline V gene lookup returns CDR1 MNHEY and CDR2 SMNVEV (reference sequence). The length of the CDR3 is 14 residues. V lost 5 bases to trimming and J lost 1 base; unmatched junction nucleotides: 5. The CDR3 bases are TGTGCCAGCAGTAGACAGGGCGGATCCTACGAGCAGTACTTC. It specifies CASSRQGGSYEQYF.

The chain links TRBV19 to TRBJ1-1; no definite D call. The CDR3 is made up of 13 amino acids. In germline, CDR1 is LNHDA, CDR2 SQIVND (reference sequence). V was pared by 7 bases and J by 1 base, with 10 bases between. CDR3 sequence: CASNTVSNTEAFF. CDR3 bases: TGTGCCAGTAATACTGTATCGAACACTGAAGCTTTCTTT.

In its sample, this clone was seen many times. J is TRBJ2-3 and V is TRBV6-4, with a weak D call TRBD2 (5 bases). The CDR3 totals 15 residues. Between the trimmed V and J ends, which lost 0 bases and 0 bases, there was a span of 7 bases. Germline V gives CDR1 MRHNA, CDR2 SNTAGT. The CDR3 DNA reads TGTGCCAGCAGTGACTCCCCGGGGAGCACAGATACGCAGTATTTT. Translation gives CASSDSPGSTDTQYF.

This rearrangement joins TRBV4-2 to TRBJ2-6; D is perhaps TRBD1 (7 bases). CDR1 and CDR2 from the germline V gene are LGHNA and YNFKEQ. This CDR3 is built from 18 residues. V lost 2 bases and J 2 bases, leaving 16 bases between the germline ends. This chain's CDR3 is CASSQPRQGLAGANVLTF. Written as DNA, the CDR3 is TGTGCCAGCAGCCAACCCCGACAGGGACTCGCTGGGGCCAACGTCCTGACTTTC.

The rearrangement uses TRBV29-1 and TRBJ2-5; 13 nucleotides match TRBD2. Matching the DNA end better, TRBJ2-7 makes the J call doubtful. The germline V gene has CDR1 SQVTM and CDR2 ANQGSEA. The CDR3 runs 13 residues. CDR3 in amino acids: CSARTSGSYEQYF. The CDR3 DNA sequence: TGCAGCGCCCGGACTAGCGGGAGCTACGAGCAGTACTTC.

This rearrangement joins TRBV18 to TRBJ2-2; D is ambiguous. Between the trimmed V and J ends, which lost 4 bases and 0 bases, there was a span of 12 bases. This CDR3 is 16 amino acids long. Per germline, CDR1 KGHSH and CDR2 LQKENI. DNA of the CDR3: TGTGCCAGCTCACTTTCATTAGCACCGAACACCGGGGAGCTGTTTTTT. It encodes CASSLSLAPNTGELFF.

The CDR3 nucleotides read TGTGCCAGCAGCTTAACTACAGGGGGCAATGAGCAGTTCTTC. Translated: CASSLTTGGNEQFF. The V and J genes are TRBV7-3 and TRBJ2-1; 8 nucleotides match TRBD1. Per germline, CDR1 SGHTA and CDR2 FQGTGA. This CDR3 spans 14 amino acids. With V trimmed by 0 bases and J by 6 bases, 1 base remained unmatched.

J is TRBJ2-7 and V is TRBV7-8, with 7 bases aligning to TRBD2. Germline CDR1 SGHVS, CDR2 FQNEAQ. The CDR3 loop spans 16 amino acids. J gave up 2 bases and V 5 bases, and 12 bases lay outside the gene matches. The CDR3 is CASSPHRGEDTYEQYF. The CDR3 nucleotides read TGTGCCAGCAGCCCCCACCGGGGGGAGGATACCTACGAGCAGTACTTC.

The table lists this clone with a count of one. Other DNA sequences in this specimen translate into the identical CDR3. The rearrangement links TRBV27 to TRBJ2-1; 10 bases align to TRBD2. The CDR3 runs 15 residues. The germline V gene has CDR1 MNHEY and CDR2 SMNVEV (reference sequence). Germline trimming cut 3 bases from V and 3 bases from J; bases unmatched to any gene: 2. This chain's CDR3 is CASSFLAGVYNEQFF. The CDR3 DNA reads as TGTGCCAGCAGTTTCCTAGCGGGAGTCTACAATGAGCAGTTCTTC.

The CDR3 DNA is TGTGCCTGGATTTTCGAGACAGGGCGAGACTATGGCTACACCTTC. Protein product: CAWIFETGRDYGYTF. V usage is TRBV30 and J usage is TRBJ1-2; 7 bases align to TRBD1. Losses at the gene ends were 4 bases for V and 3 bases for J; bases not matched to a gene: 11. The CDR3 is made up of 15 amino acids. Germline CDR1 and CDR2: GTSNPN and SVGIG (reference sequence).

The rearrangement joins TRBV28 to TRBJ2-5, with D possibly matching TRBD2 (6 bases). Germline V gene lookup returns CDR1 MDHEN and CDR2 SYDVKM. There are 15 residues in the CDR3. Deletions cut 2 bases from V and 5 bases from J, with 15 bases between. The CDR3 reads CASSLGGLPSETQYF. The CDR3 DNA follows: TGTGCCAGCAGTTTAGGGGGACTTCCCTCGGAGACCCAGTACTTC.

This sequence joins TRBV9 and TRBJ1-1; TRBD1 might be the D (5 bases). CDR1 and CDR2 (germline): SGDLS, YYNGEE. The V gene lost 1 base and the J gene lost 3 bases, with 13 bases spanning the gap. This CDR3 region has 15 residues. CDR3 in DNA: TGTGCCAGCAGCGTAAGTGGGGCCGGGGACACTGAAGCTTTCTTT. It translates to CASSVSGAGDTEAFF. Full variable domain (remainder filled in from reference TRBV9 and TRBJ1-1): DSGVTQTPKHLITATGQRVTLRCSPRSGDLSVYWYQQSLDQGLQFLIQYYNGEERAKGNILERFSAQQFPDLHSELNLSSLELGDSALYFCASSVSGAGDTEAFFGQGTRLTVV.

This chain connects TRBV11-2 to TRBJ2-5, with D unresolved. Deletions cut 0 bases from V and 5 bases from J, with 13 bases between. Germline V gene lookup returns CDR1 SGHAT and CDR2 FQNNGV. CDR3 length equals 15 residues. The chain's CDR3 is CASSLEIARWETQYF. The CDR3 bases are TGTGCCAGCAGCTTAGAAATTGCTAGATGGGAGACCCAGTACTTC. The variable domain in full, completed from reference TRBV11-2 and TRBJ2-5, reads EAGVAQSPRYKIIEKRQSVAFWCNPISGHATLYWYQQILGQGPKLLIQFQNNGVVDDSQLPKDRFSAERLKGVDSTLKIQPAKLEDSAVYLCASSLEIARWETQYFGPGTRLLVL.

The V gene is TRBV4-2, the J gene TRBJ1-2; TRBD1 is a possible D gene (5 bases). V was clipped by 0 bases and J by 2 bases, with 10 bases between them. In germline, CDR1 is LGHNA, CDR2 YNFKEQ. There are 15 residues in the CDR3. CDR3 in DNA: TGTGCCAGCAGCCAAGAAGGACATTCCAACTATGGCTACACCTTC. This translates into CASSQEGHSNYGYTF.

The DNA of the CDR3 is TGCGCCAGCAGCTGGGGACAGGGGAACACAGATACGCAGTATTTT. Its translation: CASSWGQGNTDTQYF. The chain carries TRBV5-1 and TRBJ2-3; 10 nucleotides match TRBD1. The germline CDR1 and CDR2 sequences are SGHRS and YFSETQ. This CDR3 has 15 amino acids. With 3 bases clipped from V and 2 bases from J, the junction kept 3 bases outside the gene matches. The whole variable domain, filled in from reference TRBV5-1 and TRBJ2-3, reads KAGVTQTPRYLIKTRGQQVTLSCSPISGHRSVSWYQQTPGQGLQFLFEYFSETQRNKGNFPGRFSGRQFSNSRSEMNVSTLELGDSALYLCASSWGQGNTDTQYFGPGTRLTVL.

The chain is built from TRBV11-2 and TRBJ2-1; 7 nucleotides align to TRBD2. With 1 base clipped from V and 6 bases from J, the junction kept 6 bases outside the gene matches. The CDR3 contains 15 residues. From germline, CDR1 is SGHAT and CDR2 FQNNGV. The CDR3 sequence: CASSLGTGGVNEQFF. Here the CDR3 DNA reads TGTGCCAGCAGCTTAGGTACGGGAGGAGTCAATGAGCAGTTCTTC.

V usage is TRBV30 and J usage is TRBJ2-1; 15 nucleotides agree with TRBD2. The CDR3 sequence is 15 residues long. V lost 8 bases to trimming and J lost 9 bases; unmatched junction nucleotides: 11. Germline CDR1 is GTSNPN and CDR2 is SVGIG (reference sequence). CDR3 sequence reads: CAHLPGLAGGVEQFF. The CDR3 region has the DNA TGTGCCCACCTCCCGGGACTAGCGGGAGGAGTTGAGCAGTTCTTC.

The chain joins TRBV2 to TRBJ2-1; no reliable D call. The germline CDR1 and CDR2 sequences are SNHLY and FYNNEI. V was clipped by 3 bases and J by 8 bases, with 14 bases between them. The CDR3 is 14 amino acids. CDR3 protein: CASSDFPLVDEQFF. CDR3 DNA: TGTGCCAGCAGTGACTTCCCCCTGGTAGATGAGCAGTTCTTC. Full variable domain (outside the CDR3, taken from reference TRBV2 and TRBJ2-1): EPEVTQTPSHQVTQMGQEVILRCVPISNHLYFYWYRQILGQKVEFLVSFYNNEISEKSEIFDDQFSVERPDGSNFTLKIRSTKLEDSAMYFCASSDFPLVDEQFFGPGTRLTVL.

This clone was seen only a few times. The genes are TRBV4-1 and TRBJ1-4, with a tentative D call TRBD1 (5 bases). Trimming took 6 bases from V and 3 from J, leaving 14 bases between them. From germline, CDR1 is MGHRA and CDR2 YSYEKL. The CDR3 totals 15 residues. The CDR3 reads CASRPKGSANEKLFF. DNA for the CDR3: TGCGCCAGCAGACCTAAGGGGTCGGCTAATGAAAAACTGTTTTTT.

The rearrangement links TRBV18 to TRBJ2-1, with D possibly TRBD1 on 6 matching bases. CDR3 length: 16 residues. Germline V gives CDR1 KGHSH, CDR2 LQKENI. V lost 3 bases to trimming and J lost 9 bases, with 21 bases between them. In DNA form, the CDR3 reads TGTGCCAGCTCACCCGGGACACGGACTCTACAAGGTGAGCAGTTCTTC. It codes for CASSPGTRTLQGEQFF.

This clone was observed once. The chain links TRBV19 to TRBJ1-3; D gene uncertain. The V gene lost 7 bases and the J gene lost 4 bases, with 29 bases spanning the gap. CDR3 length: 19 amino acids. Germline-derived CDR1 and CDR2 are LNHDA and SQIVND (reference sequence). CDR3 sequence (DNA): TGTGCCAGTACCTCCTCGTGGCCAACTTCCCCACTGGAAGGAAACACCATATATTTT. This translates into CASTSSWPTSPLEGNTIYF. Supplemented by reference TRBV19 and TRBJ1-3, the full variable domain reads DGGITQSPKYLFRKEGQNVTLSCEQNLNHDAMYWYRQDPGQGLRLIYYSQIVNDFQKGDIAEGYSVSREKKESFPLTVTSAQKNPTAFYLCASTSSWPTSPLEGNTIYFGEGSWLTVV.

The rearrangement links TRBV7-4 to TRBJ2-3, with 9 bases that match TRBD1. The germline CDR1 and CDR2 sequences are SGHVT and SQSDAQ. This CDR3 comprises 20 residues. With V trimmed by 2 bases and J by 4 bases, 19 bases remained unmatched. CDR3 sequence (DNA): TGTGCCAGCAGCTTAAAGGCCCGGGGACAGGGTTGGGTAGGGGCAGATACGCAGTATTTT. It translates to CASSLKARGQGWVGADTQYF.

The chain couples TRBV2 to TRBJ2-1, with D uncertain. The CDR3 is made up of 11 amino acids. Trimming removed 5 bases from V and 9 bases from J, with 8 bases in between. Germline CDR1 SNHLY, CDR2 FYNNEI. The CDR3 loop reads CASSSDGEQFF. CDR3 sequence (DNA): TGTGCCAGCAGTTCGGATGGTGAGCAGTTCTTC.

The rearrangement joins TRBV19 to TRBJ1-1, with D perhaps TRBD1 (5 bases). V was trimmed by 5 bases and J by 11 bases, leaving 24 bases between them. Germline assignment: CDR1 LNHDA and CDR2 SQIVND (reference sequence). CDR3 length: 15 amino acids. The CDR3 DNA reads as TGTGCCAGTAGTTCAAGAGGAGGGGTCGCTAGTGAGGCTTTCTTT. Amino acids: CASSSRGGVASEAFF.

This chain links TRBV10-1 with TRBJ1-3; unclear D gene. The CDR3 is 14 residues long. Between the trimmed V and J ends, which lost 3 bases and 2 bases, there was a span of 8 bases. CDR1 and CDR2 (germline): WNHNN, SYGVQD (reference sequence). The DNA for the CDR3 is TGCGCCAGCAGTGATGGAGGAGCTGGAAACACCATATATTTT. Amino acid sequence: CASSDGGAGNTIYF.

CDR3 DNA sequence: TGTGCCAGTAGTCTCAATTGGGGCGAGACCTACCGAGAAAAACTGTTTTTT. Its translation is CASSLNWGETYREKLFF. The rearrangement uses TRBV19 and TRBJ1-4; TRBD1 is a possible D gene (5 bases). The CDR3 has 17 amino acids. In germline, CDR1 is LNHDA, CDR2 SQIVND (reference sequence). The germline V and J ends were trimmed by 5 bases and 8 bases, with 24 bases remaining between them.

This chain uses TRBV9 with TRBJ2-5; D is possibly TRBD2 (6 bases). Germline values: CDR1 SGDLS, CDR2 YYNGEE. V gave up 0 bases and J gave up 4 bases, with 13 bases separating them. The CDR3 length is 15 residues. This chain's CDR3 is CASSVGWRGGETQYF. Written as DNA, the CDR3 is TGTGCCAGCAGCGTAGGATGGCGGGGAGGAGAGACCCAGTACTTC.